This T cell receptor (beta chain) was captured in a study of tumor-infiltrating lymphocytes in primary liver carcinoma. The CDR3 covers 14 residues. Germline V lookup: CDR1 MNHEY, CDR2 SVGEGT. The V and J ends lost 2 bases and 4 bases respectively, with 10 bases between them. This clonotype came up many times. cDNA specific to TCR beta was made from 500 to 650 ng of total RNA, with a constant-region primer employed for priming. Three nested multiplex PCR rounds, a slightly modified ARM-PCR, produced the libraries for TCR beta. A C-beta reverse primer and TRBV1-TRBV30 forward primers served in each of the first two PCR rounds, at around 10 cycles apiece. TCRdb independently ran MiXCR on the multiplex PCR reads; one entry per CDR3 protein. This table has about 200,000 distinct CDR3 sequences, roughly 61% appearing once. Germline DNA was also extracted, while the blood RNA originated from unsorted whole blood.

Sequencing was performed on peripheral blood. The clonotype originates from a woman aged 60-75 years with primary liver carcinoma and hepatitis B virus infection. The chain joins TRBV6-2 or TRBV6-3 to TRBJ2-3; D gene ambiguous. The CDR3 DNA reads TGTGCCAGCAGTTACAGTCTAGTACCAGATACGCAGTATTTT. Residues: CASSYSLVPDTQYF.